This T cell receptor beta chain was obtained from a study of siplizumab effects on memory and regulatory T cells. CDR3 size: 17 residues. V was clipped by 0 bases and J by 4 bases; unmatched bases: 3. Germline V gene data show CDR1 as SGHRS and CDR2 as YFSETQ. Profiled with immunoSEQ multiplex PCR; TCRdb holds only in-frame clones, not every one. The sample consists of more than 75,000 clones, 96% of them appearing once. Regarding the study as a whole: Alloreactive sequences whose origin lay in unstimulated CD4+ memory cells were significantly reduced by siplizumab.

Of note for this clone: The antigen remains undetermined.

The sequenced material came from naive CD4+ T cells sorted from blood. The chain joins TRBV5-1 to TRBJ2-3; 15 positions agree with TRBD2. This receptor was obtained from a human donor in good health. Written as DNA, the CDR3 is TGCGCCAGCAGCTTGGGGACTAGCGGGGGGGCTTCAGATACGCAGTATTTT. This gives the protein CASSLGTSGGASDTQYF.